This record covers a single T cell receptor beta chain. The antigen remains unidentified. The germline gives CDR1 LNHDA, CDR2 SQIVND (reference sequence). The CDR3 is made up of 17 amino acids. V lost 3 bases and J lost 0, with 15 bases in between. The sample belongs to a study of cytomegalovirus exposure and HLA in healthy donors. Only in-frame clones appear in the TCRdb table, and some are missing; sequencing was by immunoSEQ multiplex PCR. The sample contains tens of thousands of clones, 97% of which appear only once. Study-level points and caveats: In the 120 validation repertoires, under 95% of cluster scores exceeded 0, per a later analysis.

Sequencing input: PBMCs. The chain joins TRBV19 to TRBJ2-1; a possible D gene is TRBD2 (7 bases). The origin of this receptor is a young woman in good health and CMV-seropositive. Here the CDR3 reads CASSMLRGGISYNEQFF. The CDR3 region has the DNA TGTGCCAGTAGTATGTTGAGGGGGGGAATCTCCTACAATGAGCAGTTCTTC.